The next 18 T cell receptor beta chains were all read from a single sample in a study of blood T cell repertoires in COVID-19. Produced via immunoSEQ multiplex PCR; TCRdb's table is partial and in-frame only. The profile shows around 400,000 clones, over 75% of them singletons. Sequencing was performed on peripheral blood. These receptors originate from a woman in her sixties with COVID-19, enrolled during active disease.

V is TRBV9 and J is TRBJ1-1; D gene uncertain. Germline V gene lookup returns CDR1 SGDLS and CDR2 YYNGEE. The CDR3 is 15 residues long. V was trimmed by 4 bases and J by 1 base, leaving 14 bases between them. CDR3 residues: CASSPPGNRNTEAFF. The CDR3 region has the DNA TGTGCCAGCAGCCCACCCGGGAACAGGAACACTGAAGCTTTCTTT.

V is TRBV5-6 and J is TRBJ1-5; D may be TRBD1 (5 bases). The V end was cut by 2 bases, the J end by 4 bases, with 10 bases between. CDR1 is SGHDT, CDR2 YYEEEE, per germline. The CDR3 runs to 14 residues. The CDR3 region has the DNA TGTGCCAGCAGCTTCCAGGGCGAAAATCAGCCCCAGCATTTT. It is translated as CASSFQGENQPQHF.

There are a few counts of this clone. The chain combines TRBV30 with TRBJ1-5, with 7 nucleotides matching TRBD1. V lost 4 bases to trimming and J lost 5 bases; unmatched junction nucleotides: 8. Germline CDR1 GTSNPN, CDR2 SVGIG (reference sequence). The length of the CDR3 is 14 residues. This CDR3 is CAWNPRGSDQPQHF. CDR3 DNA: TGTGCCTGGAACCCCAGGGGGTCGGATCAGCCCCAGCATTTT.

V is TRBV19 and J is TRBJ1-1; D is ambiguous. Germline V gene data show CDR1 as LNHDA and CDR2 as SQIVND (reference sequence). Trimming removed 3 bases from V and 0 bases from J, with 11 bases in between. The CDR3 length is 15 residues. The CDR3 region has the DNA TGTGCCAGTAGTATTAGCGCGGGCGTGAACACTGAAGCTTTCTTT. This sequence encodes CASSISAGVNTEAFF.

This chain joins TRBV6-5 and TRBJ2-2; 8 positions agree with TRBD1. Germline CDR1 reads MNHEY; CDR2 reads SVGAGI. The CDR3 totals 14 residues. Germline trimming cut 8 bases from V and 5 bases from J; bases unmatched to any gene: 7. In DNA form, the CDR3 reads TGTGCCAGCGGAACAGGGGGGTGGACCGGGGAGCTGTTTTTT. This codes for CASGTGGWTGELFF.

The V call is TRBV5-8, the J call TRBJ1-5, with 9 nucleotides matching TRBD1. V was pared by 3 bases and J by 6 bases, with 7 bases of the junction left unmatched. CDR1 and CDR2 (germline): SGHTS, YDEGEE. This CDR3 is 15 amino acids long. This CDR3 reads CASSSRDRESQPQHF. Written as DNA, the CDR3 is TGTGCCAGCAGCTCCCGGGACAGGGAGAGTCAGCCCCAGCATTTT.

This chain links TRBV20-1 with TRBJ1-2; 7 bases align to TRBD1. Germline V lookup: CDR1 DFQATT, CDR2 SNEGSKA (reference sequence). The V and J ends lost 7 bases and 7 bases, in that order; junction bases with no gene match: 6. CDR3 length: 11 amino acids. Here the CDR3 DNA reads TGCAGTGATCAGACAGGGACTGGCTACACCTTC. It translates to CSDQTGTGYTF.

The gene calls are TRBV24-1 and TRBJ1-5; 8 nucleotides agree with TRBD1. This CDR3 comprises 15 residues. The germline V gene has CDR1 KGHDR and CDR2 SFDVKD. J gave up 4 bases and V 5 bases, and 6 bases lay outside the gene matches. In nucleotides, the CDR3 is TGTGCCACCAGTGTCAGGGGGGACAGGAATCAGCCCCAGCATTTT. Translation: CATSVRGDRNQPQHF.

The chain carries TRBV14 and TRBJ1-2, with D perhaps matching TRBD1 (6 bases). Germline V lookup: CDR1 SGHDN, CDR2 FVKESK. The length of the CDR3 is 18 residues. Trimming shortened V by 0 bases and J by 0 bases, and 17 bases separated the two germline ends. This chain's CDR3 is CASSQEWYRADTNYGYTF. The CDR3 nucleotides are TGTGCCAGCAGCCAAGAATGGTACAGGGCGGATACTAACTATGGCTACACCTTC.

The CDR3 here is CASSSASGYSDTQYF. Here the CDR3 DNA reads TGTGCCAGCAGTTCAGCTAGCGGGTATTCAGATACGCAGTATTTT. The J gene is TRBJ2-3, the V gene TRBV6-5; TRBD2 matches at 8 bases. J gave up 4 bases and V 4 bases, and 7 bases lay outside the gene matches. In germline, CDR1 is MNHEY, CDR2 SVGAGI. This CDR3 is built from 15 residues.

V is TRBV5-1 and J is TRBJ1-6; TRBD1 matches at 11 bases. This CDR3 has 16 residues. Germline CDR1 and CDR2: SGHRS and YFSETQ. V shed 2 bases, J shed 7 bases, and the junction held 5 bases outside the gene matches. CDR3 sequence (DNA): TGCGCCAGCAGCTTCACCGGGACAGGGGGGAATTCACCCCTCCACTTT. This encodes CASSFTGTGGNSPLHF.

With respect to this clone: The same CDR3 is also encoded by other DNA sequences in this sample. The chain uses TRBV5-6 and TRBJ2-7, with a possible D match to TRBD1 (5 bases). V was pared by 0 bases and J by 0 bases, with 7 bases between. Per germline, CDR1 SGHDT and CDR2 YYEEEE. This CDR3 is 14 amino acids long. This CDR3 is CASSLGGLSYEQYF. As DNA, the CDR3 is TGTGCCAGCAGCTTGGGGGGCCTCTCCTACGAGCAGTACTTC.

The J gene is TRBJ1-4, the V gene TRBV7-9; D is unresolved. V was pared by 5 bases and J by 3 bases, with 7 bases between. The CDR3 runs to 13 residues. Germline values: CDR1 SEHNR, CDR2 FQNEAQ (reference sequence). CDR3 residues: CASSARANEKLFF. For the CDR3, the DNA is TGTGCCAGCAGCGCGAGAGCTAATGAAAAACTGTTTTTT.

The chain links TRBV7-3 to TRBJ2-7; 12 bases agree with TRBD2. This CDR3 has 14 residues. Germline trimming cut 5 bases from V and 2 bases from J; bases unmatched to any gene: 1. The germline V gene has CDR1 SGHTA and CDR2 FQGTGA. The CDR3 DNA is TGTGCCAGCAGCGCTAGCGGGGGGGCCTACGAGCAGTACTTC. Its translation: CASSASGGAYEQYF.

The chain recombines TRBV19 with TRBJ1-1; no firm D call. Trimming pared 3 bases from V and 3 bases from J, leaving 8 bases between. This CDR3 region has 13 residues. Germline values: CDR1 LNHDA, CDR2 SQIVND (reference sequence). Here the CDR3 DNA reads TGTGCCAGTAGTATGTTCACTTACACTGAAGCTTTCTTT. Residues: CASSMFTYTEAFF.

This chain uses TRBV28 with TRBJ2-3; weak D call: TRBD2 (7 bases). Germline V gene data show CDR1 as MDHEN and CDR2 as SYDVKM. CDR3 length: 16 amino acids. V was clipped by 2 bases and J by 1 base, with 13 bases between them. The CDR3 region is CASSLGGAQGTDTQYF. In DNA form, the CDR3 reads TGTGCCAGCAGTTTAGGGGGGGCCCAGGGCACAGATACGCAGTATTTT. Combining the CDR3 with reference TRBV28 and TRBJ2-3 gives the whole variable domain DVKVTQSSRYLVKRTGEKVFLECVQDMDHENMFWYRQDPGLGLRLIYFSYDVKMKEKGDIPEGYSVSREKKERFSLILESASTNQTSMYLCASSLGGAQGTDTQYFGPGTRLTVL.

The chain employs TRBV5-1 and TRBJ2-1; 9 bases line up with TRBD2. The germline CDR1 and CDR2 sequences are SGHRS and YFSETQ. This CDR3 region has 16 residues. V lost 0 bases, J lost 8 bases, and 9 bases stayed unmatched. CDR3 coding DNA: TGCGCCAGCAGCTTGGAGCGCGGGGGGGCTGGCGATGAGCAGTTCTTC. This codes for CASSLERGGAGDEQFF.

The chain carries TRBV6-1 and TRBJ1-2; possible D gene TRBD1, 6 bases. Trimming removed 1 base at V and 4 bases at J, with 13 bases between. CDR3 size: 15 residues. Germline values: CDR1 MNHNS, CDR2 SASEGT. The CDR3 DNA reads TGTGCCAGCAGTGAAGTTCAGGGGTTCAGCTATGGCTACACCTTC. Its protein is CASSEVQGFSYGYTF.